These 14 T cell receptor beta chains originate from one sample sequenced in a study of blood T cell repertoires in COVID-19. Sequencing used immunoSEQ multiplex PCR; TCRdb keeps in-frame clones, though not all of them. The profile covers fewer than 400,000 clones, with roughly 90% appearing a single time and less than 3% taken by the ten largest. Sequencing input: peripheral blood. The receptor set was obtained from a woman aged 25 to 39 with COVID-19, enrolled during active disease.

The chain is built from TRBV13 and TRBJ2-3, with no clear D. This CDR3 is 12 amino acids long. Trimming shortened V by 4 bases and J by 4 bases, and 6 bases separated the two germline ends. Per the germline V gene, CDR1 is PRHDT and CDR2 is FYEKMQ (reference sequence). CDR3: CASSSAADTQYF. The CDR3 coding sequence is TGTGCCAGCAGCTCCGCGGCAGATACGCAGTATTTT.

The rearrangement joins TRBV2 to TRBJ2-2, with 7 bases matching TRBD2. This CDR3 spans 15 amino acids. The V and J ends lost 3 bases and 0 bases, in that order; junction bases with no gene match: 1. Germline CDR1 is SNHLY and CDR2 is FYNNEI. This chain's CDR3 is CASSDTSANTGELFF. In DNA, the CDR3 is TGTGCCAGCAGTGACACTAGCGCGAACACCGGGGAGCTGTTTTTT.

The rearrangement joins TRBV19 to TRBJ2-2; D not resolved. The V gene's germline CDR1 is LNHDA and CDR2 SQIVND (reference sequence). V lost 3 bases, J lost 4 bases, and 9 bases lay in between. This CDR3 spans 14 amino acids. The DNA of the CDR3 is TGTGCCAGTAGTATGGGCAGGCCCACCGGGGAGCTGTTTTTT. This translates into CASSMGRPTGELFF.

V gene TRBV5-4 combines with J gene TRBJ2-5; the match to TRBD2 covers 7 bases. The germline V gene encodes CDR1 SGHNT and CDR2 YYREEE (reference sequence). V shed 0 bases, J shed 5 bases, and the junction held 4 bases outside the gene matches. This CDR3 spans 14 amino acids. The CDR3 nucleotides are TGTGCCAGCAGCTTGGGGACTAGTAGTGAGACCCAGTACTTC. Protein: CASSLGTSSETQYF.

CDR3 loop: CATSRDRSVLRRGNEQFF. As DNA, the CDR3 is TGTGCCACCAGCAGAGATCGGTCGGTCTTACGTAGAGGGAATGAGCAGTTCTTC. The rearrangement links TRBV15 to TRBJ2-1, with TRBD2 as a possible D gene (5 bases). This CDR3 contains 18 residues. Germline V gene lookup returns CDR1 LNHNV and CDR2 YYDKDF (reference sequence). The V gene lost 0 bases and the J gene lost 7 bases, with 22 bases spanning the gap.

The rearrangement joins TRBV7-2 to TRBJ2-3, with 7 bases that match TRBD2. The CDR3 runs 15 residues. Trimming at V came to 2 bases and at J to 2 bases, leaving 4 bases not matched to a gene. The V gene's germline CDR1 is SGHTA and CDR2 FQGNSA. The CDR3 nucleotides read TGTGCCAGCAGCTTACAGCGGGGCCCCACAGATACGCAGTATTTT. Encoded protein: CASSLQRGPTDTQYF.

The chain couples TRBV10-2 to TRBJ1-1, with D perhaps TRBD1 (6 bases). V was pared by 6 bases and J by 2 bases, with 10 bases between. The CDR3 consists of 13 residues. Germline CDR1 is WSHSY and CDR2 is SAAADI. CDR3 DNA: TGCGCCAGCAGGGACAGATTCAACACTGAAGCTTTCTTT. Translated: CASRDRFNTEAFF.

The genes are TRBV19 and TRBJ2-1; a possible D gene is TRBD1 (6 bases). With 3 bases removed from V and 8 bases from J, the gap between germline ends came to 17 bases. The CDR3 has 15 residues. CDR1 is LNHDA and CDR2 is SQIVND in the germline V gene (reference sequence). This CDR3 reads CASSIGQNLRHEQFF. Here the CDR3 DNA reads TGTGCCAGTAGTATCGGACAGAACCTACGCCATGAGCAGTTCTTC.

This chain links TRBV7-2 with TRBJ2-3, with 7 nucleotides matching TRBD1. CDR1 and CDR2 from the germline V gene are SGHTA and FQGNSA. This CDR3 is 15 amino acids long. V lost 3 bases to trimming and J lost 4 bases; unmatched junction nucleotides: 7. DNA of the CDR3: TGTGCCAGCAGCTTGAGGGGGCGTAAACCAGATACGCAGTATTTT. Translation: CASSLRGRKPDTQYF.

This sequence joins TRBV5-8 and TRBJ2-2; 8 bases agree with TRBD2. CDR3 length equals 16 residues. Looked up from germline, CDR1 is SGHTS and CDR2 is YDEGEE. V trimming: 2 bases; J trimming: 2 bases; junction bases outside the gene matches: 5. The CDR3 nucleotides read TGTGCCAGCAGCTTATTGACTAGCGTCAACACCGGGGAGCTGTTTTTT. Amino acids: CASSLLTSVNTGELFF.

V is TRBV2 and J is TRBJ1-1; 7 bases line up with TRBD1. J lost 1 base, V lost 7 bases, and 6 bases had no gene match. The V gene's germline CDR1 is SNHLY and CDR2 FYNNEI. The CDR3 loop spans 14 amino acids. For the CDR3, the DNA is TGTGCCAGCAAATCGGACAGGTCGAACACTGAAGCTTTCTTT. Translating gives CASKSDRSNTEAFF.

The V call is TRBV5-1, the J call TRBJ2-3; 9 bases line up with TRBD1. CDR1 is SGHRS, CDR2 YFSETQ, per germline. The V and J ends lost 6 bases and 3 bases, in that order; junction bases with no gene match: 11. This CDR3 region has 16 residues. The CDR3 protein is CASNQGQGQRTDTQYF. The CDR3 DNA is TGCGCCAGCAATCAGGGACAGGGTCAAAGGACAGATACGCAGTATTTT.

The chain joins TRBV6-5 to TRBJ2-3, with a possible D match to TRBD2 (5 bases). CDR1 and CDR2 from the germline V gene are MNHEY and SVGAGI. This CDR3 contains 14 residues. With 6 bases removed from V and 0 bases from J, the gap between germline ends came to 10 bases. The CDR3 spells CASRRGSSTDTQYF. The CDR3 DNA is TGTGCCAGCAGACGGGGATCTAGCACAGATACGCAGTATTTT.

The V call is TRBV6-2 or TRBV6-3, the J call TRBJ1-2; the match to TRBD1 covers 10 bases. Germline V gene data show CDR1 as MNHEY and CDR2 as SVGEGT. With V trimmed by 2 bases and J by 3 bases, 9 bases remained unmatched. This CDR3 region has 17 residues. CDR3 residues: CASSYEPGQGIHYGYTF. Written as DNA, the CDR3 is TGTGCCAGCAGTTACGAACCGGGACAGGGGATACACTATGGCTACACCTTC.